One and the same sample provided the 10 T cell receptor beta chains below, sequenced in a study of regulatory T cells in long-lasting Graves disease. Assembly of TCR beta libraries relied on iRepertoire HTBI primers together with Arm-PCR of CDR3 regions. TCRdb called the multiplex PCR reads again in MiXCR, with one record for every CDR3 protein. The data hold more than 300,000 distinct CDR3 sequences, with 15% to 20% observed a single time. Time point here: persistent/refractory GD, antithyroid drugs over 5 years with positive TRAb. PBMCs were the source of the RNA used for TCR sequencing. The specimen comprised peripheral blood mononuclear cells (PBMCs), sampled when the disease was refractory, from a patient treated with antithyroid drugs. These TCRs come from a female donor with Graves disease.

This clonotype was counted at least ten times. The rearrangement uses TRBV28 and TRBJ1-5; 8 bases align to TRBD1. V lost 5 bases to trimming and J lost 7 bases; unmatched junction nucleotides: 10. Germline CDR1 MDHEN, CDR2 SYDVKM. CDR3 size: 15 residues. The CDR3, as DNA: TGTGCCAGCAGTGCCTCGGACAGGGTGAGACAGCCCCAGCATTTT. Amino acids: CASSASDRVRQPQHF.

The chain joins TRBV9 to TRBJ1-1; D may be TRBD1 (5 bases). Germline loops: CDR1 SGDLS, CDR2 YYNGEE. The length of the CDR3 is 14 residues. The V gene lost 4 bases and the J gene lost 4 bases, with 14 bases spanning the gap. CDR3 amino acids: CASSSGGFRTEAFF. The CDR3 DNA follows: TGTGCCAGCAGCTCGGGGGGATTCCGCACTGAAGCTTTCTTT.

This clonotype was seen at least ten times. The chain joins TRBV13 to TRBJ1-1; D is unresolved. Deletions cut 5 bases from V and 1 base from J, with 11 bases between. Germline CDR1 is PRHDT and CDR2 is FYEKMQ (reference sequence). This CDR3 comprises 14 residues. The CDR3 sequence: CASSLLNPNTEAFF. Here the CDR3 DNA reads TGTGCCAGCAGCCTCCTTAATCCGAACACTGAAGCTTTCTTT.

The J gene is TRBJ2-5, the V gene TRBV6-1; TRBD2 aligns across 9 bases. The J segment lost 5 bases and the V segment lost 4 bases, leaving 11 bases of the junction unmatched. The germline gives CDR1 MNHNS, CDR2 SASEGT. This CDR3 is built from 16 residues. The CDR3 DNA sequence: TGTGCCAGCAGTGGCCCTAGCGGGACCGGCGGGGAGACCCAGTACTTC. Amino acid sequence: CASSGPSGTGGETQYF.

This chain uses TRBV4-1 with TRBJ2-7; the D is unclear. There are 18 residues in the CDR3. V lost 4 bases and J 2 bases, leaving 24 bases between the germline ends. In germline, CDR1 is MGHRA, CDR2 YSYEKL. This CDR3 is CASSLLVNLAPRPYEQYF. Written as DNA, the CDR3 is TGCGCCAGCAGCCTGTTAGTCAATTTAGCCCCCCGTCCCTACGAGCAGTACTTC.

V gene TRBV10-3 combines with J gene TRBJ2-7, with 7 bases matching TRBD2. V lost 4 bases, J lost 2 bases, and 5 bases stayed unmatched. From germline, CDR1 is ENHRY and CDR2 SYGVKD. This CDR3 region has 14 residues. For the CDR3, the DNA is TGTGCCATCAGTGGGGGGGGGATACCCTACGAGCAGTACTTC. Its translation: CAISGGGIPYEQYF.

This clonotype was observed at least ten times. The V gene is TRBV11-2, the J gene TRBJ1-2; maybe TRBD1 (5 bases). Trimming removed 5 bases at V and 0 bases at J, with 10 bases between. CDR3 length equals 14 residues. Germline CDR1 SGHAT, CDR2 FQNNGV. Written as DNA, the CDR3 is TGTGCCAGCAGCCCAGGCAGGGCTAACTATGGCTACACCTTC. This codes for CASSPGRANYGYTF.

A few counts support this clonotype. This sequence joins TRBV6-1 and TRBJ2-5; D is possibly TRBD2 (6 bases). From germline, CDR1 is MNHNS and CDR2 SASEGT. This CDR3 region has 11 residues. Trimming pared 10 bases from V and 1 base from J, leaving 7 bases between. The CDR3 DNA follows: TGTGCCACCGGGAGCCAAGAGACCCAGTACTTC. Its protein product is CATGSQETQYF.

The CDR3 reads CATPSGRGGQGEQFF. CDR3 DNA sequence: TGTGCCACCCCTAGCGGGAGGGGAGGTCAAGGTGAGCAGTTCTTC. The J gene is TRBJ2-1, the V gene TRBV2; TRBD2 aligns across 12 bases. After removal of 10 bases from V and 9 bases from J, the junction contained 13 bases not matched to a gene. The germline V gene encodes CDR1 SNHLY and CDR2 FYNNEI. This CDR3 spans 15 amino acids.

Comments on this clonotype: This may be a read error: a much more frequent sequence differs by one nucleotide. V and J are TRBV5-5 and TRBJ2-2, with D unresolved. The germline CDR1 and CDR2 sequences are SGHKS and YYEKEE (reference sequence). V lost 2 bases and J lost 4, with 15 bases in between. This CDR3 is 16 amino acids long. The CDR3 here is CASSLDGYASTGELFF. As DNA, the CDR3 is TGTGCCAGCAGCTTAGACGGATACGCGAGCACCGGGGAGCTGTTTTTT.